The next 32 T cell receptor beta chains were all read from a single sample in a study of cytomegalovirus exposure and HLA in healthy donors (dated by TCRdb to about 2017). The library was generated by the immunoSEQ multiplex PCR assay. For the multiplex PCR, a mixture combining 60 forward primers for TCR Vbeta segments and 13 reverse primers for TCR Jbeta segments was used. TCRdb took over this immuneACCESS table, retaining in-frame rearrangements with V and J assigned. Such tables are incomplete; in checked studies, under half of the missing clones stem from an unresolved V gene, and the remainder is unexplained. The sample contains roughly 190,000 clones, about 85% of them found a single time. About 10% of the sample is taken by the ten largest. The specimen sequenced was PBMCs. The source of these receptors is a woman aged 45-60 years in good health and CMV-seropositive.

The CDR3 DNA reads as TGTGCCAGCAGCCATGGGACAGTTAGGGACATTCAGTACTTC. Translating gives CASSHGTVRDIQYF. This chain links TRBV6-6 with TRBJ2-4; TRBD1 matches 7 bases. Trimming took 6 bases from V and 8 from J; bases not matched to a gene: 10. The CDR3 contains 14 residues. Germline lookup yields CDR1 MNHNY and CDR2 SVGAGI (reference sequence).

This sequence joins TRBV11-2 and TRBJ2-7, with unresolved D. V lost 3 bases and J lost 4, with 7 bases in between. CDR3 length: 12 amino acids. The V gene's germline CDR1 is SGHAT and CDR2 FQNNGV. CDR3 nucleotides: TGTGCCAGCAGCTTTACGGGTTACGAGCAGTACTTC. Translating gives CASSFTGYEQYF.

The V gene is TRBV6-5, the J gene TRBJ2-5; perhaps TRBD2 as D (5 bases). The CDR3 contains 15 residues. The germline gives CDR1 MNHEY, CDR2 SVGAGI. V lost 2 bases and J lost 3, with 13 bases in between. The CDR3 sequence is CASSYGRGVKETQYF. The CDR3 DNA sequence: TGTGCCAGCAGTTACGGACGGGGTGTTAAAGAGACCCAGTACTTC.

The chain is built from TRBV2 and TRBJ1-6; possible D gene TRBD1, 5 bases. From germline, CDR1 is SNHLY and CDR2 FYNNEI. With 6 bases removed from V and 7 bases from J, the gap between germline ends came to 10 bases. The CDR3 covers 13 residues. CDR3 coding DNA: TGTGCCAGCAGCGGACACGAGAATTCACCCCTCCACTTT. The encoded protein is CASSGHENSPLHF.

By share, this clone ranks as medium-sized. The chain links TRBV6-5 to TRBJ1-3; 10 bases agree with TRBD1. The CDR3 is made up of 15 amino acids. Germline V CDR1 and CDR2: MNHEY, SVGAGI. The junction had 3 bases not matched to a gene; V was cut back by 7 bases and J by 0 bases. The CDR3 nucleotides are TGTGCCAGCACAAGGACAGGGGGCTCTGGAAACACCATATATTTT. This gives the protein CASTRTGGSGNTIYF.

The chain is built from TRBV7-6 and TRBJ1-1; D is unclear. Germline V lookup: CDR1 SGHVS, CDR2 FNYEAQ. The CDR3 is 13 residues long. Deletions cut 0 bases from V and 7 bases from J, with 9 bases between. The CDR3 coding sequence is TGTGCCAGCAGCTTAGCGCGGGGAGATGAAGCTTTCTTT. This translates into CASSLARGDEAFF.

This rearrangement joins TRBV5-1 to TRBJ1-4; a weak D match, TRBD1 (6 bases). Deletions cut 4 bases from V and 0 bases from J, with 13 bases between. Germline lookup yields CDR1 SGHRS and CDR2 YFSETQ. The CDR3 totals 16 residues. The CDR3 is CASSTGQPATNEKLFF. The CDR3 DNA is TGCGCCAGCAGCACCGGACAGCCCGCAACTAATGAAAAACTGTTTTTT. The variable domain in full, with the rest retrieved from reference TRBV5-1 and TRBJ1-4, is KAGVTQTPRYLIKTRGQQVTLSCSPISGHRSVSWYQQTPGQGLQFLFEYFSETQRNKGNFPGRFSGRQFSNSRSEMNVSTLELGDSALYLCASSTGQPATNEKLFFGSGTQLSVL.

The V gene is TRBV19, the J gene TRBJ1-2; 9 nucleotides match TRBD1. This CDR3 comprises 15 residues. The V gene end was trimmed by 3 bases and the J gene end by 6 bases; junction bases not matched to a gene: 8. Germline CDR1 and CDR2: LNHDA and SQIVND (reference sequence). The chain's CDR3 is CASSILGQGTNGYTF. The CDR3 DNA sequence: TGTGCCAGTAGTATTTTGGGACAGGGAACAAATGGCTACACCTTC. Using reference TRBV19 and TRBJ1-2 for the parts outside the CDR3, the full variable domain is DGGITQSPKYLFRKEGQNVTLSCEQNLNHDAMYWYRQDPGQGLRLIYYSQIVNDFQKGDIAEGYSVSREKKESFPLTVTSAQKNPTAFYLCASSILGQGTNGYTFGSGTRLTVV.

This chain joins TRBV11-3 and TRBJ2-6; tentatively, D is TRBD1 (5 bases). Deletions cut 5 bases from V and 2 bases from J, with 10 bases between. CDR1 and CDR2 (germline): SGHNT, YENEEA. The CDR3 runs 15 residues. DNA of the CDR3: TGTGCCAGCAGCAGGGGCATAGCTGGGGCCAACGTCCTGACTTTC. It encodes CASSRGIAGANVLTF.

This clone was found once. V is TRBV4-3 and J is TRBJ2-1, with D tentatively TRBD2 (5 bases). This CDR3 contains 16 residues. The V and J ends lost 1 base and 2 bases respectively, with 12 bases between them. Germline V gene sequence: CDR1 LGHNA, CDR2 YSLEER. The CDR3 reads CASSQAGLGTYNEQFF. In nucleotides, the CDR3 is TGCGCCAGCAGCCAAGCGGGGTTAGGGACCTACAATGAGCAGTTCTTC.

J is TRBJ2-2 and V is TRBV9; D is possibly TRBD1 (5 bases). The germline V gene has CDR1 SGDLS and CDR2 YYNGEE. The CDR3 has 15 amino acids. V was shortened by 0 bases and J by 2 bases, with 8 bases between the two germline ends. The CDR3 DNA sequence: TGTGCCAGCAGCGTAGACAGGACCAACACCGGGGAGCTGTTTTTT. Residues: CASSVDRTNTGELFF.

The J gene is TRBJ2-2, the V gene TRBV7-9; the D gene is possibly TRBD2 (6 bases). CDR1 is SEHNR, CDR2 FQNEAQ, per germline (reference sequence). V was clipped by 5 bases and J by 5 bases, with 18 bases between them. The CDR3 has 16 residues. DNA for the CDR3: TGTGCCAGCAGCGCACCCACAGGCCTAGCGACCGGGGAGCTGTTTTTT. The encoded protein is CASSAPTGLATGELFF.

The chain carries TRBV10-3 and TRBJ2-6; the D gene is possibly TRBD1 (6 bases). This CDR3 comprises 17 residues. V lost 8 bases, J lost 0 bases, and 17 bases lay in between. The germline V gene encodes CDR1 ENHRY and CDR2 SYGVKD. CDR3 residues: CAIGIRQVSSGANVLTF. CDR3 in DNA: TGTGCCATCGGGATAAGACAGGTTAGCTCTGGGGCCAACGTCCTGACTTTC.

A few counts support this clone. The V gene is TRBV6-4, the J gene TRBJ1-1, with D unresolved. Trimming left V 5 bases short and J 11 bases short, with 9 bases between. Germline CDR1 and CDR2: MRHNA and SNTAGT. The CDR3 runs to 10 residues. CDR3 protein: CASSPTGAFF. The DNA of the CDR3 is TGTGCCAGCAGTCCTACCGGGGCTTTCTTT.

The V and J genes are TRBV11-2 and TRBJ2-3, with 12 bases matching TRBD2. The germline V gene has CDR1 SGHAT and CDR2 FQNNGV. The CDR3 length is 17 residues. V trimming: 2 bases; J trimming: 5 bases; junction bases outside the gene matches: 8. CDR3 protein: CASSLWASGGAGDTQYF. In DNA form, the CDR3 reads TGTGCCAGCAGCTTATGGGCTAGCGGGGGGGCCGGAGATACGCAGTATTTT.

The chain combines TRBV28 with TRBJ2-7; no reliable D call. Trimming stripped 3 bases from V and 3 bases from J, with 12 bases between. The V gene's germline CDR1 is MDHEN and CDR2 SYDVKM. The CDR3 extends over 14 amino acids. The CDR3: CASSFLSGFYEQYF. The CDR3 DNA reads as TGTGCCAGCAGTTTTCTGTCCGGGTTCTACGAGCAGTACTTC.

This clone was detected ten times or more. The V and J genes are TRBV28 and TRBJ1-6, with 7 bases that match TRBD1. V trimming: 5 bases; J trimming: 4 bases; junction bases outside the gene matches: 2. Germline V gene sequence: CDR1 MDHEN, CDR2 SYDVKM. This CDR3 has 14 amino acids. The CDR3 bases are TGTGCCAGCAGTGGGGACAGTTATAATTCACCCCTCCACTTT. Amino acid sequence: CASSGDSYNSPLHF.

V gene TRBV7-8 combines with J gene TRBJ2-1; 8 nucleotides align to TRBD2. After removal of 2 bases from V and 3 bases from J, the junction contained 0 bases not matched to a gene. This CDR3 contains 14 residues. Germline V CDR1 and CDR2: SGHVS, FQNEAQ. For the CDR3, the DNA is TGTGCCAGCAGCTTAACTAGCGGCTACAATGAGCAGTTCTTC. Its protein product is CASSLTSGYNEQFF.

In this sample, this clone turned up a few times. The J gene is TRBJ2-7, the V gene TRBV5-1; 8 bases agree with TRBD1. Germline CDR1 and CDR2: SGHRS and YFSETQ. The CDR3 is 15 residues long. V lost 1 base and J lost 5; bases outside the gene matches: 8. The CDR3 sequence: CASSLTGGSLNEQYF. The CDR3 coding sequence is TGCGCCAGCAGCTTGACAGGGGGGAGCTTGAACGAGCAGTACTTC.

J is TRBJ2-7 and V is TRBV7-2, with a possible D match to TRBD1 (6 bases). Germline-derived CDR1 and CDR2 are SGHTA and FQGNSA. The CDR3 contains 15 residues. Trimming took 8 bases from V and 3 from J, leaving 20 bases between them. CDR3 nucleotide sequence: TGTGCCAGCGCCCTTGGGGCAGGGGAGTACTACGAGCAGTACTTC. Protein sequence: CASALGAGEYYEQYF. The whole variable domain, remainder taken from reference TRBV7-2 and TRBJ2-7, is GAGVSQSPSNKVTEKGKDVELRCDPISGHTALYWYRQSLGQGLEFLIYFQGNSAPDKSGLPSDRFSAERTGGSVSTLTIQRTQQEDSAVYLCASALGAGEYYEQYFGPGTRLTVT.

V is TRBV29-1 and J is TRBJ2-7, with 11 bases fitting TRBD1. CDR3 length: 14 amino acids. V gave up 4 bases and J gave up 5 bases; unmatched junction bases: 7. The V gene's germline CDR1 is SQVTM and CDR2 ANQGSEA. The CDR3 is CSVAQLGQGDEQYF. The CDR3 bases are TGCAGCGTTGCCCAACTGGGACAGGGGGACGAGCAGTACTTC.

The genes are TRBV12-5 and TRBJ1-1, with 8 bases aligning to TRBD1. This CDR3 is built from 14 residues. Germline V gives CDR1 LGHNT, CDR2 FRNRAP. V trimming: 6 bases; J trimming: 0 bases; junction bases outside the gene matches: 3. The CDR3 here is CASGPGGMNTEAFF. The CDR3 DNA reads as TGTGCTAGTGGCCCAGGGGGCATGAACACTGAAGCTTTCTTT.

CDR3 residues: CASRAALGTDTQYF. CDR3 DNA: TGTGCCAGCAGGGCAGCCCTAGGCACAGATACGCAGTATTTT. The chain is built from TRBV4-2 and TRBJ2-3; D unclear. CDR1 and CDR2 from the germline V gene are LGHNA and YNFKEQ. The CDR3 has 14 residues. V dropped 6 bases and J dropped 1 base, with 11 bases sitting between them.

The chain couples TRBV6-6 to TRBJ2-7; 8 positions match TRBD1. Looked up from germline, CDR1 is MNHNY and CDR2 is SVGAGI (reference sequence). J gave up 3 bases and V 4 bases, and 2 bases lay outside the gene matches. CDR3 length equals 13 residues. CDR3 sequence reads: CASSWDRSYEQYF. CDR3 bases: TGTGCCAGCAGTTGGGACAGGAGCTACGAGCAGTACTTC.

The rearrangement links TRBV12-5 to TRBJ2-5, with D uncertain. Trimming cost V 3 bases and J 1 base, with 6 bases left between them. This CDR3 is 13 amino acids long. Germline V gene data show CDR1 as LGHNT and CDR2 as FRNRAP. The CDR3: CASGFEVQETQYF. The CDR3 DNA follows: TGTGCTAGTGGTTTTGAGGTCCAAGAGACCCAGTACTTC.

The rearrangement joins TRBV6-1 to TRBJ2-5, with TRBD2 identical over 7 bases. The V gene's germline CDR1 is MNHNS and CDR2 SASEGT. The CDR3 is 18 residues long. Germline trimming cut 1 base from V and 7 bases from J; bases unmatched to any gene: 18. For the CDR3, the DNA is TGTGCCAGCAGTGAAGGGTTGGAAGACACCGGGAGGATTAGGACCCAGTACTTC. The encoded protein is CASSEGLEDTGRIRTQYF.

Comments on this clone: One end of the junction fails to match germline, which may point to a read error. The chain employs TRBV7-9 and TRBJ1-2; TRBD1 matches 7 bases. The germline gives CDR1 SEHNR, CDR2 FQNEAQ (reference sequence). This CDR3 is 14 amino acids long. This chain's CDR3 is CSSSPGQLSYGYTF. CDR3 DNA: TGTTCCAGCAGCCCGGGACAGCTTTCCTATGGCTACACCTTC.

The chain has TRBV5-1 and TRBJ1-1; D is perhaps TRBD1 (5 bases). CDR3 length: 15 residues. CDR1 and CDR2 (germline): SGHRS, YFSETQ. Trimming took 2 bases from V and 4 from J, leaving 15 bases between them. Here the CDR3 DNA reads TGCGCCAGCAGCTTCTTGGGGCCGGAGGGCACTGAAGCTTTCTTT. It translates to CASSFLGPEGTEAFF.

Comment on this clone: The sample carries other DNA sequences with the same CDR3. The chain combines TRBV5-1 with TRBJ1-4; weak D call: TRBD1 (5 bases). This CDR3 has 14 amino acids. Trimming took off 4 bases at V and 8 bases at J, with 15 bases between the two ends. The germline V gene encodes CDR1 SGHRS and CDR2 YFSETQ. CDR3 nucleotides: TGCGCCAGCAGCCGGGCTACTCAGGGCGAAAAACTGTTTTTT. Residues: CASSRATQGEKLFF. The full variable domain, rest sourced from reference TRBV5-1 and TRBJ1-4, is KAGVTQTPRYLIKTRGQQVTLSCSPISGHRSVSWYQQTPGQGLQFLFEYFSETQRNKGNFPGRFSGRQFSNSRSEMNVSTLELGDSALYLCASSRATQGEKLFFGSGTQLSVL.

The V call is TRBV15, the J call TRBJ1-1; 9 bases map to TRBD1. J gave up 1 base and V 2 bases, and 5 bases lay outside the gene matches. The CDR3 consists of 16 residues. The germline V gene has CDR1 LNHNV and CDR2 YYDKDF (reference sequence). The DNA for the CDR3 is TGTGCCACCAGCAGAAGTATGGGACAGGGGAACACTGAAGCTTTCTTT. Translating gives CATSRSMGQGNTEAFF.

The chain carries TRBV2 and TRBJ1-1; a possible D gene is TRBD1 (5 bases). CDR1 SNHLY and CDR2 FYNNEI come from the germline V gene. Trimming shortened V by 2 bases and J by 3 bases, and 10 bases separated the two germline ends. The CDR3 totals 14 residues. CDR3 coding DNA: TGTGCCAGCAGTGAACGCAGGGCCCACACTGAAGCTTTCTTT. It yields the protein CASSERRAHTEAFF.

J is TRBJ1-5 and V is TRBV27; possibly TRBD1 for D (6 bases). Per germline, CDR1 MNHEY and CDR2 SMNVEV (reference sequence). Deletions cut 4 bases from V and 7 bases from J, with 17 bases between. The CDR3 is 15 residues long. The CDR3 coding sequence is TGTGCCAGCAGTTCTCTGACAGGTGGTGGACAGCCCCAGCATTTT. Protein product: CASSSLTGGGQPQHF.